Listed below are T cell receptor beta chains from one sample, sequenced in a study of cytomegalovirus exposure and HLA in healthy donors. Profiling relied on immunoSEQ multiplex PCR, and the TCRdb table lists in-frame clones only, not all of them. The table includes about 170,000 clones, around 76% detected once. The sequenced sample was PBMCs. Receptors were obtained from a female donor in good health and CMV-seronegative. Each CDR3 is given with its conserved first and last residue. Each record gives: V gene, J gene, CDR3 length, D gene, clone size, CDR3 DNA, CDR3 protein. The D gene is left open where the match is weak. Size is omitted from some rows. Given values are once, few, many or a class for expanded clones.

v_gene: TRBV7-9
j_gene: TRBJ1-1
len: 13
d_gene: .
abundance: .
CDR3nt: TGTGCCAGCAGCTTAGTCGCCGGCACTGAAGCTTTCTTT
CDR3aa: CASSLVAGTEAFF

v_gene: TRBV5-4
j_gene: TRBJ2-1
len: 18
d_gene: TRBD2
abundance: .
CDR3nt: TGTGCCAGCAGCTTGGGCATTACTCTAGCGGACGGTCTCAATGAGCAGTTCTTC
CDR3aa: CASSLGITLADGLNEQFF

v_gene: TRBV30
j_gene: TRBJ1-3
len: 12
d_gene: .
abundance: .
CDR3nt: TGTGCCTGGAGCGAACTCGGAAACACCATATATTTT
CDR3aa: CAWSELGNTIYF

v_gene: TRBV15
j_gene: TRBJ2-7
len: 17
d_gene: TRBD1
abundance: .
CDR3nt: TGTGCCACCAGCAGAGGTGGTATGGGACAGGGGACCTACGAGCAGTACTTC
CDR3aa: CATSRGGMGQGTYEQYF

v_gene: TRBV2
j_gene: TRBJ2-1
len: 14
d_gene: TRBD2
abundance: .
CDR3nt: TGTGCCAGCATTTCGGGGACTAGCGCCAATGAGCAGTTCTTC
CDR3aa: CASISGTSANEQFF

v_gene: TRBV30
j_gene: TRBJ2-7
len: 15
d_gene: TRBD2
abundance: .
CDR3nt: TGTGCCTGGAGGGCAGCGGGAGTTTCCCCCTACGAGCAGTACTTC
CDR3aa: CAWRAAGVSPYEQYF

v_gene: TRBV6-1
j_gene: TRBJ2-1
len: 13
d_gene: .
abundance: .
CDR3nt: TGTGCCAGCAGTGGGTCAGGTTTACATGAGCAGTTCTTC
CDR3aa: CASSGSGLHEQFF

v_gene: TRBV5-1
j_gene: TRBJ2-1
len: 14
d_gene: .
abundance: .
CDR3nt: TGCGCCAGCAGCTTCGTCCCTTCCTACAATGAGCAGTTCTTC
CDR3aa: CASSFVPSYNEQFF

v_gene: TRBV14
j_gene: TRBJ2-7
len: 14
d_gene: TRBD1
abundance: .
CDR3nt: TGTGCCAGCAGCCAAGAGGACAGGGGCTACGAGCAGTACTTC
CDR3aa: CASSQEDRGYEQYF

v_gene: TRBV27
j_gene: TRBJ1-3
len: 14
d_gene: .
abundance: .
CDR3nt: TGTGCCAGCGGGCCACAGGGCTCTGGAAACACCATATATTTT
CDR3aa: CASGPQGSGNTIYF

v_gene: TRBV7-8
j_gene: TRBJ1-5
len: 15
d_gene: TRBD1
abundance: .
CDR3nt: TGTGCCAGCAGCTTTAGGACAGGGGGTCATCAGCCCCAGCATTTT
CDR3aa: CASSFRTGGHQPQHF

v_gene: TRBV18
j_gene: TRBJ2-1
len: 14
d_gene: .
abundance: .
CDR3nt: TGTGCCAGCTCACCAATATATTGGGCTAATGAGCAGTTCTTC
CDR3aa: CASSPIYWANEQFF

v_gene: TRBV2
j_gene: TRBJ2-2
len: 14
d_gene: .
abundance: .
CDR3nt: TGTGCCAGCAGAGCGACAGTAAACACCGGGGAGCTGTTTTTT
CDR3aa: CASRATVNTGELFF

v_gene: TRBV2
j_gene: TRBJ2-1
len: 14
d_gene: TRBD2
abundance: .
CDR3nt: TGTGCCAGCAGCTTTAGCGGGGCCTACAATGAGCAGTTCTTC
CDR3aa: CASSFSGAYNEQFF

v_gene: TRBV14
j_gene: TRBJ2-5
len: 13
d_gene: TRBD1
abundance: .
CDR3nt: TGTGCCAGCAGCCAAGACAGGGGGGAGACCCAGTACTTC
CDR3aa: CASSQDRGETQYF

v_gene: TRBV7-9
j_gene: TRBJ2-7
len: 14
d_gene: .
abundance: few
CDR3nt: TGTGCCAGCAGCACGGCCGGGTCTTCACAAGAGCAGTACTTC
CDR3aa: CASSTAGSSQEQYF

v_gene: TRBV7-9
j_gene: TRBJ1-1
len: 15
d_gene: TRBD1
abundance: .
CDR3nt: TGTGCCAGCAGCTCGAGACAGGGAAGAGAAACTGAAGCTTTCTTT
CDR3aa: CASSSRQGRETEAFF

v_gene: TRBV5-6
j_gene: TRBJ2-2
len: 15
d_gene: .
abundance: .
CDR3nt: TGTGCCAGCAGACTCCGGTGGGGCGACACCGGGGAGCTGTTTTTT
CDR3aa: CASRLRWGDTGELFF

v_gene: TRBV6-6
j_gene: TRBJ2-3
len: 15
d_gene: .
abundance: .
CDR3nt: TGTGCCAGCACCCGCGACGGGAGAGTTGGAGATACGCAGTATTTT
CDR3aa: CASTRDGRVGDTQYF

v_gene: TRBV6-6
j_gene: TRBJ1-1
len: 13
d_gene: .
abundance: few
CDR3nt: TGTGCCAGCAGAACTGACTCCTTCACTGAAGCTTTCTTT
CDR3aa: CASRTDSFTEAFF

v_gene: TRBV19
j_gene: TRBJ1-1
len: 12
d_gene: .
abundance: .
CDR3nt: TGTGCCAGTAGATCTTCAGGGAAGGAAGCTTTCTTT
CDR3aa: CASRSSGKEAFF

v_gene: TRBV5-1
j_gene: TRBJ2-7
len: 15
d_gene: TRBD2
abundance: .
CDR3nt: TGCGCCAGCTCGCCTAGCGGGAGAGACTCCTACGAGCAGTACTTC
CDR3aa: CASSPSGRDSYEQYF

v_gene: TRBV5-1
j_gene: TRBJ2-1
len: 15
d_gene: .
abundance: .
CDR3nt: TGCGCCAGCAGCTTGGCCGAGCAGGGGATACATGAGCAGTTCTTC
CDR3aa: CASSLAEQGIHEQFF

v_gene: TRBV4-1
j_gene: TRBJ1-1
len: 16
d_gene: TRBD1
abundance: .
CDR3nt: TGCGCCAGCAGCCAAGAAAAGGGGGCCCTGAACACTGAAGCTTTCTTT
CDR3aa: CASSQEKGALNTEAFF

v_gene: TRBV7-2
j_gene: TRBJ2-7
len: 14
d_gene: TRBD2
abundance: .
CDR3nt: TGTGCCAGCAGCCCCAATAGCGGGACTTACGAGCAGTACTTC
CDR3aa: CASSPNSGTYEQYF

v_gene: TRBV11-2
j_gene: TRBJ2-1
len: 16
d_gene: TRBD1
abundance: .
CDR3nt: TGTGCCAGCAGCTCCGGGACAGGGGCCCTCTACAATGAGCAGTTCTTC
CDR3aa: CASSSGTGALYNEQFF